Below, 26 T cell receptor beta chains from the same sample are listed, as sequenced in a study of blood T cell repertoires in COVID-19. TCRdb's table, derived via immunoSEQ multiplex PCR, lists solely in-frame clones and lacks some. Counted here are 100,000 to 120,000 clones, about 88% occurring once; the ten biggest clones make up less than 8.5%. The specimen sequenced was peripheral blood. The receptors stem from an older woman who had recovered from COVID-19.

The genes are TRBV2 and TRBJ2-1; possibly TRBD1 for D (6 bases). V lost 4 bases and J 1 base, leaving 11 bases between the germline ends. The CDR3 covers 15 residues. Germline V gene data show CDR1 as SNHLY and CDR2 as FYNNEI. CDR3 bases: TGTGCCAGCAGTGGGCGACAGGCATCCTACAATGAGCAGTTCTTC. It yields the protein CASSGRQASYNEQFF. Looking up the rest from reference TRBV2 and TRBJ2-1 gives the full variable domain: EPEVTQTPSHQVTQMGQEVILRCVPISNHLYFYWYRQILGQKVEFLVSFYNNEISEKSEIFDDQFSVERPDGSNFTLKIRSTKLEDSAMYFCASSGRQASYNEQFFGPGTRLTVL.

The J gene is TRBJ2-2, the V gene TRBV7-3, with D possibly matching TRBD1 (6 bases). The CDR3 consists of 15 residues. Trimming left V 5 bases short and J 3 bases short, with 13 bases between. Germline assignment: CDR1 SGHTA and CDR2 FQGTGA. CDR3 region: CASSQGAGDTGELFF. The CDR3 coding sequence is TGTGCCAGCAGCCAAGGGGCAGGGGACACCGGGGAGCTGTTTTTT. Full variable domain (remainder filled in from reference TRBV7-3 and TRBJ2-2): GAGVSQTPSNKVTEKGKYVELRCDPISGHTALYWYRQSLGQGPEFLIYFQGTGAADDSGLPNDRFFAVRPEGSVSTLKIQRTERGDSAVYLCASSQGAGDTGELFFGEGSRLTVL.

A few counts support this clone. This chain uses TRBV7-9 with TRBJ2-7, with D possibly matching TRBD1 (6 bases). The CDR3 length is 16 residues. With 5 bases removed from V and 0 bases from J, the gap between germline ends came to 17 bases. The germline gives CDR1 SEHNR, CDR2 FQNEAQ (reference sequence). CDR3 sequence reads: CASSPQTGFSSYEQYF. The CDR3 DNA is TGTGCCAGCAGCCCCCAGACAGGATTTAGCTCCTACGAGCAGTACTTC. Combining the CDR3 with reference TRBV7-9 and TRBJ2-7 gives the whole variable domain DTGVSQNPRHKITKRGQNVTFRCDPISEHNRLYWYRQTLGQGPEFLTYFQNEAQLEKSRLLSDRFSAERPKGSFSTLEIQRTEQGDSAMYLCASSPQTGFSSYEQYFGPGTRLTVT.

The chain joins TRBV19 to TRBJ1-5; D is unclear. This CDR3 has 15 amino acids. Trimming removed 3 bases from V and 3 bases from J, with 12 bases in between. The germline V gene encodes CDR1 LNHDA and CDR2 SQIVND (reference sequence). The CDR3: CASSIYDTPNQPQHF. DNA for the CDR3: TGTGCCAGTAGTATTTATGACACACCCAATCAGCCCCAGCATTTT.

The chain recombines TRBV10-3 with TRBJ1-6, with 8 bases lining up with TRBD1. Germline V gene lookup returns CDR1 ENHRY and CDR2 SYGVKD. V shed 10 bases, J shed 0 bases, and the junction held 8 bases outside the gene matches. This CDR3 is built from 16 residues. CDR3 sequence (DNA): TGTGCCACCCGGACAGGGCAGAGCTCCTATAATTCACCCCTCCACTTT. Translating it yields CATRTGQSSYNSPLHF.

This clone was seen only once. The chain joins TRBV5-1 to TRBJ1-4, with 8 nucleotides matching TRBD1. With 1 base clipped from V and 3 bases from J, the junction kept 2 bases outside the gene matches. Germline values: CDR1 SGHRS, CDR2 YFSETQ. The CDR3 sequence is 15 residues long. For the CDR3, the DNA is TGCGCCAGCAGCTTGCAGGGGGCGGCTAATGAAAAACTGTTTTTT. It encodes CASSLQGAANEKLFF.

The chain couples TRBV9 to TRBJ2-7; 7 bases fit TRBD2. V lost 3 bases, J lost 0 bases, and 6 bases stayed unmatched. The germline gives CDR1 SGDLS, CDR2 YYNGEE. This CDR3 has 15 amino acids. The CDR3, as DNA: TGTGCCAGCAGCGAGAGGGGCGGGAGCTCCTACGAGCAGTACTTC. This sequence encodes CASSERGGSSYEQYF.

The chain is built from TRBV28 and TRBJ1-6; 7 nucleotides line up with TRBD1. Germline V gene data show CDR1 as MDHEN and CDR2 as SYDVKM. Trimming at V came to 5 bases and at J to 6 bases, leaving 13 bases not matched to a gene. The CDR3 length is 17 residues. The CDR3 nucleotides read TGTGCCAGCAGTACCCCTGGACAGGCCGGCGGTAATTCACCCCTCCACTTT. Amino acid sequence: CASSTPGQAGGNSPLHF.

This clone was detected only once. Sequence at one end of the junction differs from germline and may be a read error. The rearrangement uses TRBV7-7 and TRBJ2-5; a weak D match, TRBD2 (7 bases). Germline V CDR1 and CDR2: SSHAT, FNYEAQ (reference sequence). The length of the CDR3 is 16 residues. The CDR3 here is CASSLVGGGHGETQYF. DNA for the CDR3: TGTGCTAGCAGCTTAGTAGGCGGGGGACACGGGGAGACCCAGTACTTC. The full variable domain, in which reference TRBV7-7 and TRBJ2-5 provide the parts outside the CDR3, is GAGVSQSPRYKVTKRGQDVTLRCDPISSHATLYWYQQALGQGPEFLTYFNYEAQPDKSGLPSDRFSAERPEGSISTLTIQRTEQRDSAMYRCASSLVGGGHGETQYFGPGTRLLVL.

The CDR3 nucleotides read TGTGCCAGCAGTTACTCGGGCAGTCAAGAGACCCAGTACTTC. This codes for CASSYSGSQETQYF. The chain has TRBV6-5 and TRBJ2-5; D uncertain. The CDR3 is 14 residues long. V lost 0 bases and J lost 2, with 7 bases in between. Germline-derived CDR1 and CDR2 are MNHEY and SVGAGI.

The V call is TRBV4-3, the J call TRBJ2-3; a possible D gene is TRBD2 (5 bases). Trimming removed 6 bases at V and 0 bases at J, with 16 bases between. The CDR3 consists of 16 residues. CDR1 is LGHNA and CDR2 is YSLEER in the germline V gene. The CDR3 DNA is TGCGCCAGCAGTCCGCGACCCGGGGAGAGCACAGATACGCAGTATTTT. It encodes CASSPRPGESTDTQYF.

In its sample, this clone was seen once. This chain joins TRBV5-4 and TRBJ2-7; D is possibly TRBD2 (5 bases). This CDR3 comprises 12 residues. CDR1 is SGHNT, CDR2 YYREEE, per germline (reference sequence). V lost 0 bases, J lost 5 bases, and 6 bases lay in between. The CDR3 protein is CASSLGGDEQYF. Here the CDR3 DNA reads TGTGCCAGCAGCTTGGGGGGAGACGAGCAGTACTTC.

The chain recombines TRBV28 with TRBJ1-4; possibly TRBD1 for D (5 bases). The germline gives CDR1 MDHEN, CDR2 SYDVKM. The V gene lost 7 bases and the J gene lost 8 bases, with 20 bases spanning the gap. CDR3 length: 15 amino acids. The CDR3: CASTPLWQGWEKLFF. The CDR3 nucleotides read TGTGCCAGCACCCCTCTATGGCAGGGTTGGGAAAAACTGTTTTTT.

The gene calls are TRBV18 and TRBJ2-1, with 11 bases identical to TRBD2. The length of the CDR3 is 15 residues. The V segment lost 2 bases and the J segment 5 bases; nucleotides outside the gene matches: 2. Per germline, CDR1 KGHSH and CDR2 LQKENI. CDR3 protein: CASSPVLAGDNEQFF. In DNA, the CDR3 is TGTGCCAGCTCACCAGTACTAGCGGGGGACAATGAGCAGTTCTTC.

The chain joins TRBV30 to TRBJ1-1; TRBD1 aligns across 7 bases. In germline, CDR1 is GTSNPN, CDR2 SVGIG (reference sequence). The CDR3 consists of 14 residues. Trimming took 7 bases from V and 1 from J; bases not matched to a gene: 9. CDR3 in DNA: TGTGCCTCCTACCGGGGACAGCCGAACACTGAAGCTTTCTTT. This encodes CASYRGQPNTEAFF.

The chain recombines TRBV4-3 with TRBJ2-5, with D possibly matching TRBD2 (6 bases). V was trimmed by 4 bases and J by 7 bases, leaving 13 bases between them. Germline CDR1 and CDR2: LGHNA and YSLEER. The CDR3 length is 13 residues. CDR3 nucleotides: TGCGCCAGCAGCCCTGGGGAGGACCGGACCCAGTACTTC. It codes for CASSPGEDRTQYF.

This clone has a handful of counts. The chain couples TRBV10-3 to TRBJ2-5; the D is unclear. V lost 9 bases, J lost 3 bases, and 11 bases lay in between. The CDR3 loop spans 12 amino acids. Germline V CDR1 and CDR2: ENHRY, SYGVKD. The CDR3 reads CAIRDAKETQYF. In nucleotides, the CDR3 is TGTGCCATTCGAGATGCGAAAGAGACCCAGTACTTC.

This clone is a singleton in its sample. V usage is TRBV15 and J usage is TRBJ2-5; 12 bases align to TRBD2. J gave up 7 bases and V 5 bases, and 8 bases lay outside the gene matches. The CDR3 has 15 amino acids. Germline-derived CDR1 and CDR2 are LNHNV and YYDKDF (reference sequence). CDR3 coding DNA: TGTGCCACCAGCCCCCGGACTAGCGGGATGGGGACCCAGTACTTC. This gives the protein CATSPRTSGMGTQYF. Variable domain in full (rest from reference TRBV15 and TRBJ2-5): DAMVIQNPRYQVTQFGKPVTLSCSQTLNHNVMYWYQQKSSQAPKLLFHYYDKDFNNEADTPDNFQSRRPNTSFCFLDIRSPGLGDTAMYLCATSPRTSGMGTQYFGPGTRLLVL.

This chain links TRBV7-9 with TRBJ1-5; a possible D gene is TRBD1 (6 bases). CDR1 is SEHNR, CDR2 FQNEAQ, per germline (reference sequence). The V and J ends lost 0 bases and 2 bases respectively, with 14 bases between them. This CDR3 has 17 amino acids. CDR3 in amino acids: CASSLAQGGEGNQPQHF. In nucleotides, the CDR3 is TGTGCCAGCAGCTTAGCACAGGGAGGGGAAGGCAATCAGCCCCAGCATTTT.

This clone was detected only once. V gene TRBV4-1 combines with J gene TRBJ2-4; 10 nucleotides agree with TRBD2. The CDR3 extends over 13 amino acids. CDR1 and CDR2 (germline): MGHRA, YSYEKL. V lost 4 bases and J lost 6; bases outside the gene matches: 0. CDR3 bases: TGCGCCAGCAGCCTAGCGGGGGGAAACATTCAGTACTTC. This translates into CASSLAGGNIQYF.

The J gene is TRBJ2-3, the V gene TRBV10-3; 7 positions agree with TRBD2. Germline V CDR1 and CDR2: ENHRY, SYGVKD. The CDR3 covers 14 residues. Losses at the gene ends were 5 bases for V and 3 bases for J; bases not matched to a gene: 5. This chain's CDR3 is CAISRGSGTDTQYF. The CDR3 coding sequence is TGTGCCATCAGTAGAGGTAGCGGGACAGATACGCAGTATTTT.

The J gene is TRBJ2-1, the V gene TRBV6-5; 8 bases map to TRBD2. J lost 0 bases, V lost 2 bases, and 3 bases had no gene match. This CDR3 spans 16 amino acids. Germline-derived CDR1 and CDR2 are MNHEY and SVGAGI. The chain's CDR3 is CASSYRSGSSYNEQFF. In nucleotides, the CDR3 is TGTGCCAGCAGTTACCGGAGCGGGAGCTCCTACAATGAGCAGTTCTTC.

V is TRBV24-1 and J is TRBJ2-3, with D tentatively TRBD1 (6 bases). The V end lost 4 bases, the J end lost 2 bases, and 15 bases lay between the germline ends. Looked up from germline, CDR1 is KGHDR and CDR2 is SFDVKD. CDR3 length: 16 amino acids. The CDR3 here is CATSDRNRDTTDTQYF. In DNA form, the CDR3 reads TGTGCCACCAGTGACCGCAACCGGGACACCACAGATACGCAGTATTTT.

The gene calls are TRBV9 and TRBJ2-1, with TRBD2 identical over 12 bases. CDR1 is SGDLS, CDR2 YYNGEE, per germline. The CDR3 runs to 16 residues. After removal of 0 bases from V and 8 bases from J, the junction contained 6 bases not matched to a gene. Here the CDR3 DNA reads TGTGCCAGCAGCGTAGCCCCCAGACTAGCGGGAGATGAGCAGTTCTTC. Amino acids: CASSVAPRLAGDEQFF.

Here the CDR3 DNA reads TGTGCCAGCAGCTTAGGAGTATCGCGGGAAGCTTTCTTT. The encoded protein is CASSLGVSREAFF. The J gene is TRBJ1-1, the V gene TRBV13; D is unresolved. With 0 bases removed from V and 8 bases from J, the gap between germline ends came to 10 bases. The CDR3 loop spans 13 amino acids. CDR1 is PRHDT and CDR2 is FYEKMQ in the germline V gene (reference sequence).

The chain has TRBV28 and TRBJ2-7, with 8 bases fitting TRBD1. The CDR3 extends over 15 amino acids. V dropped 3 bases and J dropped 6; count of bases not matched to a gene: 10. Germline loops: CDR1 MDHEN, CDR2 SYDVKM. The CDR3 protein is CASSFPAGGISEQYF. CDR3 bases: TGTGCCAGCAGTTTCCCCGCAGGGGGCATCTCCGAGCAGTACTTC.